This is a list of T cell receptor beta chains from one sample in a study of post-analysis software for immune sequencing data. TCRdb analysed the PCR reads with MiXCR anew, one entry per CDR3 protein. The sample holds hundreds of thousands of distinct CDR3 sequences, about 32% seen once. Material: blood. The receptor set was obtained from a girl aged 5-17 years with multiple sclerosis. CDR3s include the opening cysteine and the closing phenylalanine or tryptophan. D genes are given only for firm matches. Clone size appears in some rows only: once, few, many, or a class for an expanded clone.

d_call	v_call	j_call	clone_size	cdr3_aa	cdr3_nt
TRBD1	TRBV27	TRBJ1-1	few	CASSPGDSTRPQVNTEAFF	TGTGCCAGCAGTCCAGGGGACAGCACCCGCCCTCAGGTGAACACTGAAGCTTTCTTT
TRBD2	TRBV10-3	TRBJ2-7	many	CAISEKGSGSGFLWEQYF	TGTGCCATCAGTGAGAAGGGTAGCGGGAGTGGTTTTTTGTGGGAGCAGTACTTC
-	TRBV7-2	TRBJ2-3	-	CASSLVPQRGRYF	TGTGCCAGCAGCTTAGTACCCCAGAGGGGTCGGTATTTT
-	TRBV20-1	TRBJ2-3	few	CSAIGTIHTDTQYF	TGCAGTGCTATAGGGACCATACACACAGATACGCAGTATTTT
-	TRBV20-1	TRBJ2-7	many	CSANRGSYEQYF	TGCAGTGCTAACCGGGGCTCCTACGAGCAGTACTTC
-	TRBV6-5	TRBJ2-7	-	CASRNTGLYEQYF	TGTGCCAGCAGAAACACGGGACTTTACGAGCAGTACTTC
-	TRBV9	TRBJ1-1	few	CASSRGTGHAFF	TGTGCCAGCAGCCGGGGCACAGGGCATGCTTTCTTT
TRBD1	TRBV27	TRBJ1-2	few	CASSPGTAYTNYGYTF	TGTGCCAGCAGTCCGGGGACAGCCTACACTAACTATGGCTACACCTTC
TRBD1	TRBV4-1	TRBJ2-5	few	CASSHRQGVHQETQYF	TGCGCCAGCAGCCACCGACAGGGGGTTCACCAAGAGACCCAGTACTTC
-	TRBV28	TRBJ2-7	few	CASSSSQGPGGEQYF	TGTGCCAGCAGTTCCTCCCAGGGGCCGGGTGGGGAGCAGTACTTC
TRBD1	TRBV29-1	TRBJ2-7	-	CSCKTGVTYEQYF	TGCAGCTGCAAGACAGGGGTAACCTACGAGCAGTACTTC
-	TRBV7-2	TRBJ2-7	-	CASSAGVLAYEQYF	TGTGCCAGCAGCGCCGGTGTACTAGCCTACGAGCAGTACTTC
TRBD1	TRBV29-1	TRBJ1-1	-	CSVEVGGGRRTEAFF	TGCAGCGTTGAAGTTGGAGGGGGCCGGCGCACTGAAGCTTTCTTT
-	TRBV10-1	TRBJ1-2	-	CASSDNPNYGYTF	TGCGCCAGCAGTGACAACCCTAACTATGGCTACACCTTC
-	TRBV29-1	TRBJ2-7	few	CSVGRDGGEQYF	TGCAGCGTTGGGCGCGATGGGGGGGAGCAGTACTTC
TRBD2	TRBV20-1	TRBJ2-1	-	CSASQRGPYNEQFF	TGCAGTGCTAGCCAGCGGGGTCCTTACAATGAGCAGTTCTTC
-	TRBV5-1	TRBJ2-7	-	CASSLGGDRVHEQYF	TGCGCCAGCAGCTTAGGGGGGGACAGAGTCCACGAGCAGTACTTC
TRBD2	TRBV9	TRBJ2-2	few	CASSAGLAGGTSGELFF	TGTGCCAGCAGCGCGGGACTAGCGGGAGGGACCTCCGGGGAGCTGTTTTTT
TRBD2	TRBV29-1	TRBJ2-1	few	CSPPGLADHNEQFF	TGCAGCCCACCTGGACTAGCGGATCACAATGAGCAGTTCTTC
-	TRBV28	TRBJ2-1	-	CASSSLGGTRIYNEQFF	TGTGCCAGCAGTTCACTCGGAGGGACACGGATCTACAATGAGCAGTTCTTC
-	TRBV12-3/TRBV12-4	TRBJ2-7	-	CASQLGWGGFEQYF	TGTGCCAGCCAACTTGGGTGGGGAGGTTTCGAGCAGTACTTC
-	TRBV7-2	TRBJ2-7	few	CASSFRESKVYEQYF	TGTGCCAGCAGCTTTCGGGAATCAAAGGTCTACGAGCAGTACTTC
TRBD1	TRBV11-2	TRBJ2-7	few	CASSWTGSGEQYF	TGTGCCAGCAGCTGGACAGGGTCAGGCGAGCAGTACTTC
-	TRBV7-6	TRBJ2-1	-	CASSTKTGALYNEQFF	TGTGCCAGCAGCACCAAAACGGGGGCCCTCTACAATGAGCAGTTCTTC
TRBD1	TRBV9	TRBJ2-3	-	CASSPDREDTQYF	TGTGCCAGCAGCCCTGACAGGGAAGATACGCAGTATTTT
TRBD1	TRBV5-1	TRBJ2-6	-	CASSHRGQGVTGANVLTF	TGCGCCAGCAGCCACCGTGGACAGGGGGTAACTGGGGCCAACGTCCTGACTTTC
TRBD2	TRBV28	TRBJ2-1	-	CASMGGRYNEQFF	TGTGCCAGCATGGGAGGGCGATACAATGAGCAGTTCTTC
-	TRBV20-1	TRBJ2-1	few	CSAQNYNEQFF	TGCAGTGCTCAGAACTACAATGAGCAGTTCTTC
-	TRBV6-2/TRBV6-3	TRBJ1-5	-	CAGRPSSSGNQPQHF	TGTGCCGGCAGGCCTTCAAGCTCAGGTAATCAGCCCCAGCATTTT
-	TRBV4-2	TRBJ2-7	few	CASSQDQVSYEQYF	TGTGCCAGCAGCCAAGATCAGGTCTCCTACGAGCAGTACTTC
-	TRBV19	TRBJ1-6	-	CASTKAYNSPLHF	TGTGCCAGTACGAAGGCCTATAATTCACCCCTCCACTTT
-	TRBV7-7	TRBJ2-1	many	CASSARGGPQGNEQFF	TGTGCCAGCAGCGCCCGAGGGGGGCCCCAAGGGAATGAGCAGTTCTTC
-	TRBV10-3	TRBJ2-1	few	CAISVRGGEQFF	TGTGCCATCAGTGTAAGGGGGGGCGAGCAGTTCTTC
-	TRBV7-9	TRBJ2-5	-	CASTLGGGTETQYF	TGTGCCAGCACTCTAGGGGGGGGCACGGAGACCCAGTACTTC
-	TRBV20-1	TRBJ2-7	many	CSAIPRVGNYEQYF	TGCAGTGCTATACCCCGGGTTGGCAACTACGAGCAGTACTTC
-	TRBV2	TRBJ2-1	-	CASKSGGPHNEQFF	TGTGCCAGCAAATCGGGGGGCCCTCACAATGAGCAGTTCTTC
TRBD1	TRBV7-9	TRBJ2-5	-	CASSCPDRGGETQYF	TGTGCCAGCAGCTGCCCGGACAGGGGCGGCGAGACCCAGTACTTC
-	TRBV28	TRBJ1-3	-	CASTVLQGTGNTIYF	TGTGCCAGCACCGTACTCCAGGGAACCGGAAACACCATATATTTT
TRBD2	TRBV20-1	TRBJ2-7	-	CSANSGDYYEQYF	TGCAGTGCCAATAGCGGGGACTACTACGAGCAGTACTTC
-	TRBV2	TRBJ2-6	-	CASRRGIPPGSGANVLTF	TGTGCCAGCAGGCGCGGGATACCTCCTGGCTCTGGGGCCAACGTCCTGACTTTC
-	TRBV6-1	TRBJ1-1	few	CASNYFSTEAFF	TGTGCCAGCAATTATTTCTCAACTGAAGCTTTCTTT
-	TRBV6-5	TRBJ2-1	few	CASSLAEPDEQFF	TGTGCCAGCAGTTTAGCGGAGCCCGATGAGCAGTTCTTC
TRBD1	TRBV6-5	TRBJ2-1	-	CASSGDRRTSNEQFF	TGTGCCAGCAGTGGGGACAGGAGGACGAGTAATGAGCAGTTCTTC
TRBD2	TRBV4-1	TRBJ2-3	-	CASSQDLTSASSTDTQYF	TGCGCCAGCAGCCAAGACCTGACTAGCGCCTCTAGCACAGATACGCAGTATTTT
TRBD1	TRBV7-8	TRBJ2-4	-	CASSPTEARNIRDRRDIQYF	TGTGCCAGCAGCCCTACCGAAGCTCGAAACATCCGGGACAGGCGGGACATTCAGTACTTC
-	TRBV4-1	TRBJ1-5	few	CASSPGGSQPQHF	TGCGCCAGCAGCCCCGGGGGGTCTCAGCCCCAGCATTTT
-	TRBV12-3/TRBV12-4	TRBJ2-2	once	CASSTQGAGERFF	TGTGCCAGCAGCACGCAGGGCGCCGGGGAGCGGTTTTTT
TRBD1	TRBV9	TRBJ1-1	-	CASSAELQGPIQAFF	TGTGCCAGCAGCGCCGAACTACAGGGGCCAATCCAAGCTTTCTTT
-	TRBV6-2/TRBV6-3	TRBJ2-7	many	CASSYSSVAAYEQYF	TGTGCCAGCAGTTACAGCAGCGTAGCGGCCTACGAGCAGTACTTC
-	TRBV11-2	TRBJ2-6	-	CASSRWGVGANVLTF	TGTGCCAGCAGCCGCTGGGGGGTTGGGGCCAACGTCCTGACTTTC
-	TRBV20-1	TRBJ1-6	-	CSARDRIGGFNSPLHF	TGCAGTGCTAGAGATCGGATTGGCGGGTTTAATTCACCCCTCCACTTT
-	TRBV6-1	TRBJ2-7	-	CASSGQLADYEQYF	TGTGCCAGCAGTGGACAGCTCGCCGACTACGAGCAGTACTTC
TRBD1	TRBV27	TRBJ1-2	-	CASSLSPGQGDGYTF	TGTGCCAGCAGTTTATCTCCGGGACAGGGGGATGGCTACACCTTC
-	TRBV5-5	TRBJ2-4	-	CASSFRDPYERYF	TGTGCCAGCAGCTTCCGGGACCCCTACGAGCGGTACTTC